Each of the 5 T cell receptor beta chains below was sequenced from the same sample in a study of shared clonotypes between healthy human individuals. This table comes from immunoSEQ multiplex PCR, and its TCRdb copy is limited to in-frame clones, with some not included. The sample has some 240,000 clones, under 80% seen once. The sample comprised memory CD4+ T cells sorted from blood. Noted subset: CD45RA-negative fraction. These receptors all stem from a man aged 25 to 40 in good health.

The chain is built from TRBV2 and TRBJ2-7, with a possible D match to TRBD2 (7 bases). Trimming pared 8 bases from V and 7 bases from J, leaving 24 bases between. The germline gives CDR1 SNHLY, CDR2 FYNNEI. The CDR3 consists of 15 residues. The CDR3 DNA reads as TGTGCCAGCGGGGGGGGCGGCACGGGAGTTAGTGAGCAGTACTTC. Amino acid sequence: CASGGGGTGVSEQYF.

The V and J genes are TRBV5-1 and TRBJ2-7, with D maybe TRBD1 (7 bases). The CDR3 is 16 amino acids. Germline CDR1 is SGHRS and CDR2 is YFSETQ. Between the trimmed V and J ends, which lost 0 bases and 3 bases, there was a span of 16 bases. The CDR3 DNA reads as TGCGCCAGCAGCTTGGGGGGCGGGACAGCCATCTACGAGCAGTACTTC. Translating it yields CASSLGGGTAIYEQYF.

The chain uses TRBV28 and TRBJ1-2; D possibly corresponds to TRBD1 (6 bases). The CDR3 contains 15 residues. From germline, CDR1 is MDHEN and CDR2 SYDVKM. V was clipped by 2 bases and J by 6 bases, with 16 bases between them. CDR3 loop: CASSLPIRTADGYTF. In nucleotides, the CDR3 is TGTGCCAGCAGTTTACCGATTCGGACAGCGGATGGCTACACCTTC.

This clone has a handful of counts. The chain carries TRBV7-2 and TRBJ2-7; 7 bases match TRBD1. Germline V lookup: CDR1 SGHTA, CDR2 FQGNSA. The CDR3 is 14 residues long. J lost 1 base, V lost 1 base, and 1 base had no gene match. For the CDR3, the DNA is TGTGCCAGCAGCTTAGGGACAGGTTCCTACGAGCAGTACTTC. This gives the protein CASSLGTGSYEQYF. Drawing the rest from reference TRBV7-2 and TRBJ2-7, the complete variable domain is GAGVSQSPSNKVTEKGKDVELRCDPISGHTALYWYRQSLGQGLEFLIYFQGNSAPDKSGLPSDRFSAERTGGSVSTLTIQRTQQEDSAVYLCASSLGTGSYEQYFGPGTRLTVT.

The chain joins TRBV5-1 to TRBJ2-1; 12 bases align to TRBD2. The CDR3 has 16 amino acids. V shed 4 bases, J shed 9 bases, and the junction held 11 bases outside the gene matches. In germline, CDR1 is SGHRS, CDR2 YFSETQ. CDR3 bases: TGCGCCAGCAGCCTACGACTAGCGGGAGTTAGGGGTGAGCAGTTCTTC. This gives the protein CASSLRLAGVRGEQFF.